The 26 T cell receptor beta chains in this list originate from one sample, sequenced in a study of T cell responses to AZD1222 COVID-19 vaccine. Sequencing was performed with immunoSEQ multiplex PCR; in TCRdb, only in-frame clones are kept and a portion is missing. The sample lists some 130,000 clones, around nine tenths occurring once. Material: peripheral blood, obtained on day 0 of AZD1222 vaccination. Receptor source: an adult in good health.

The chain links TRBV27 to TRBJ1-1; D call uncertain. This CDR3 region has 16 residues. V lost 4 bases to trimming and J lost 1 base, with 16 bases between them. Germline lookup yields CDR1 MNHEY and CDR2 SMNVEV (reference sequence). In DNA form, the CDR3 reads TGTGCCAGCAGTTCAAACCCGGGGTGGGGGAACACTGAAGCTTTCTTT. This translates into CASSSNPGWGNTEAFF.

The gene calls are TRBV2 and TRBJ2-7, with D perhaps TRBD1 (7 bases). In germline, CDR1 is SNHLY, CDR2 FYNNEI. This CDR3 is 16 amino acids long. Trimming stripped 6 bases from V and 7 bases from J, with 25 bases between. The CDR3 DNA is TGTGCCAGCAGGGAACATCAGGGGGAGGCCGGCCGGGAGCAGTACTTC. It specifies CASREHQGEAGREQYF.

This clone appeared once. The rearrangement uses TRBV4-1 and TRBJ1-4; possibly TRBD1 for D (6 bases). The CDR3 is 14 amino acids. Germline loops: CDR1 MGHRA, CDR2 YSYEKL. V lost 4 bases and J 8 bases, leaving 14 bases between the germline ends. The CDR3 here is CASSPQGIREKLFF. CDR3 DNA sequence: TGCGCCAGCAGCCCTCAGGGGATCCGGGAAAAACTGTTTTTT.

CDR3 bases: TGTGCCACCAGTGCGGCGGGAGAAGAACAGGACACAGATACGCAGTATTTT. It encodes CATSAAGEEQDTDTQYF. The V call is TRBV24-1, the J call TRBJ2-3; 7 bases line up with TRBD2. Germline lookup yields CDR1 KGHDR and CDR2 SFDVKD. V lost 5 bases, J lost 2 bases, and 12 bases stayed unmatched. The CDR3 length is 17 residues.

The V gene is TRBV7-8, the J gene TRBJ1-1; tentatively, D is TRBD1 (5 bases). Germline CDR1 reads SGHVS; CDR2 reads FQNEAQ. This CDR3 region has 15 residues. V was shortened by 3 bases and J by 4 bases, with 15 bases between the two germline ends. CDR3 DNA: TGTGCCAGCAGCTTCTTCAGGGTGCGAAGCACTGAAGCTTTCTTT. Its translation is CASSFFRVRSTEAFF.

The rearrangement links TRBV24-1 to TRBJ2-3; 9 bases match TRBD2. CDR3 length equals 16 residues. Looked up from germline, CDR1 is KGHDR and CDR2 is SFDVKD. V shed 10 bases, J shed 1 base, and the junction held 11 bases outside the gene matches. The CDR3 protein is CATSSGRPYGTDTQYF. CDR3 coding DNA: TGTGCCACAAGTAGCGGGAGACCGTACGGCACAGATACGCAGTATTTT.

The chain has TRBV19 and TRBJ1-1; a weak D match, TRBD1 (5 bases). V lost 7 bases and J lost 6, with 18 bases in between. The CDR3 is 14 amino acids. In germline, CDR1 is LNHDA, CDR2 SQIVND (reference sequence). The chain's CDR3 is CASTGTSGPPEAFF. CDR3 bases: TGTGCCAGTACTGGGACGTCCGGACCCCCTGAAGCTTTCTTT.

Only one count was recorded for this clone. In nucleotides, the CDR3 is TGCGCCAGCAGTCGTGACAGGGCCCCCTACGAGCAGTACTTC. Translating it yields CASSRDRAPYEQYF. The V and J genes are TRBV5-1 and TRBJ2-7; 7 nucleotides agree with TRBD1. CDR3 length equals 14 residues. Germline V CDR1 and CDR2: SGHRS, YFSETQ. V shed 5 bases, J shed 2 bases, and the junction held 7 bases outside the gene matches.

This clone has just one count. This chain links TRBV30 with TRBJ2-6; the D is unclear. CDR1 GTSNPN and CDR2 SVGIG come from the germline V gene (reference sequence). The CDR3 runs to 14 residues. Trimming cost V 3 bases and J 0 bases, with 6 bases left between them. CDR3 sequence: CAWSGFSGANVLTF. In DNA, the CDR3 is TGTGCCTGGAGCGGGTTCTCTGGGGCCAACGTCCTGACTTTC.

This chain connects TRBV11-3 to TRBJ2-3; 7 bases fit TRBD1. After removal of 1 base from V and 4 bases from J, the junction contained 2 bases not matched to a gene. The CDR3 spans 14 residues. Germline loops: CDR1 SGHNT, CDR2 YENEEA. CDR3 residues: CASSLAGGPDTQYF. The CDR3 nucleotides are TGTGCCAGCAGCTTAGCAGGGGGACCAGATACGCAGTATTTT. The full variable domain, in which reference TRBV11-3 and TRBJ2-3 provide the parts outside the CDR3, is EAGVVQSPRYKIIEKKQPVAFWCNPISGHNTLYWYLQNLGQGPELLIRYENEEAVDDSQLPKDRFSAERLKGVDSTLKIQPAELGDSAVYLCASSLAGGPDTQYFGPGTRLTVL.

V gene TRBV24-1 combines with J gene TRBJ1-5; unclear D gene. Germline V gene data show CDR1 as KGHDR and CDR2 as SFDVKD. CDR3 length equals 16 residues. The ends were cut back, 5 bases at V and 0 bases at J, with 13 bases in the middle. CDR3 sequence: CATSGPLDYSNQPQHF. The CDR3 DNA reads TGTGCCACCAGTGGGCCCCTGGATTATAGCAATCAGCCCCAGCATTTT.

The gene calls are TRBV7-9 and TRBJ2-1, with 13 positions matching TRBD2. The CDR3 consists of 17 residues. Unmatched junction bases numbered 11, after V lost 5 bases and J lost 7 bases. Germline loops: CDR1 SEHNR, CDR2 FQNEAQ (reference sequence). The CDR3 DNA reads TGTGCCAGCAGCATCCCGGGACTAGCGGGATCGTGGAATGAGCAGTTCTTC. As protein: CASSIPGLAGSWNEQFF. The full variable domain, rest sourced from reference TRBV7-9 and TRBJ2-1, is DTGVSQNPRHKITKRGQNVTFRCDPISEHNRLYWYRQTLGQGPEFLTYFQNEAQLEKSRLLSDRFSAERPKGSFSTLEIQRTEQGDSAMYLCASSIPGLAGSWNEQFFGPGTRLTVL.

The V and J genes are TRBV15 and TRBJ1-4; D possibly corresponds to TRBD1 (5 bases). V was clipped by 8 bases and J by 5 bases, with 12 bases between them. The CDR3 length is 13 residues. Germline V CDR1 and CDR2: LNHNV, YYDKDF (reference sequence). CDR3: CATRGPSNEKLFF. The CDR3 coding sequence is TGTGCCACCCGGGGCCCCTCCAATGAAAAACTGTTTTTT.

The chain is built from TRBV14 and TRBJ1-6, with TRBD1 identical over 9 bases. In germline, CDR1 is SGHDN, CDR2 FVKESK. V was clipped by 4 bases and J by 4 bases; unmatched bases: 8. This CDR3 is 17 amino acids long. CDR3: CASSRWTGVEYNSPLHF. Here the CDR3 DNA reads TGTGCCAGCAGCCGATGGACAGGGGTAGAGTATAATTCACCCCTCCACTTT.

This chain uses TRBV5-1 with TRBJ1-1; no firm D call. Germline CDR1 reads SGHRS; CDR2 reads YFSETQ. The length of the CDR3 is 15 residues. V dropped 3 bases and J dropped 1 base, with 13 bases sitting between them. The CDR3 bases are TGCGCCAGCAGCTCGGTTTTACGTGGGAACACTGAAGCTTTCTTT. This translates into CASSSVLRGNTEAFF.

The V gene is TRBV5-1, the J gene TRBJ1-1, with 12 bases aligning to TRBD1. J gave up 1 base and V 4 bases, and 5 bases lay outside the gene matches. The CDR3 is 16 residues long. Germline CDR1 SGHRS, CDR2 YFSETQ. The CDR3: CASSKGQGAANTEAFF. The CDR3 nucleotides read TGCGCCAGCAGCAAGGGACAGGGGGCTGCGAACACTGAAGCTTTCTTT. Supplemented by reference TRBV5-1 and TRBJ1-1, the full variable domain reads KAGVTQTPRYLIKTRGQQVTLSCSPISGHRSVSWYQQTPGQGLQFLFEYFSETQRNKGNFPGRFSGRQFSNSRSEMNVSTLELGDSALYLCASSKGQGAANTEAFFGQGTRLTVV.

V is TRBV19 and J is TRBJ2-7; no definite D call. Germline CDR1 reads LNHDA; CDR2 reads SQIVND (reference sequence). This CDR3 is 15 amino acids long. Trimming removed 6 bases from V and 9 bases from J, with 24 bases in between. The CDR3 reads CASSTNDGKPTLQYF. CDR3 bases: TGTGCCAGTAGCACCAACGACGGAAAACCTACGCTGCAGTACTTC.

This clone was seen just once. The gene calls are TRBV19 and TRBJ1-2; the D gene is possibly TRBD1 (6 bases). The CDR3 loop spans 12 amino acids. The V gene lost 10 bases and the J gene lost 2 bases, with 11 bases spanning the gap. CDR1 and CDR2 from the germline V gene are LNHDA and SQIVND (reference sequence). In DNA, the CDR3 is TGTGCCACTCGGGGGCGGAACTATGGCTACACCTTC. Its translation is CATRGRNYGYTF.

The CDR3 DNA reads TGTGCCAGCAGTTTACGGGGATGGGGACTGTTTTTT. This sequence encodes CASSLRGWGLFF. This sequence joins TRBV28 and TRBJ1-4; D uncertain. CDR3 length equals 12 residues. V lost 2 bases, J lost 13 bases, and 11 bases lay in between. Germline CDR1 reads MDHEN; CDR2 reads SYDVKM.

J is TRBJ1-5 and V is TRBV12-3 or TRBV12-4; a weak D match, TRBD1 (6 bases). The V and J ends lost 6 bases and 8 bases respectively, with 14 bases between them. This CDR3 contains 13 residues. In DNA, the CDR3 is TGTGCCAGCAGCAGGGGACGGAGGGAGCCCCAGCATTTT. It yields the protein CASSRGRREPQHF.

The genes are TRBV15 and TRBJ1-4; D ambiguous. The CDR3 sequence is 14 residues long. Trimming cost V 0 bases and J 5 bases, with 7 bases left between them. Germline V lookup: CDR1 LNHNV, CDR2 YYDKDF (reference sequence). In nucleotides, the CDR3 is TGTGCCACCAGCAGAGATCCGGGAAATGAAAAACTGTTTTTT. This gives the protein CATSRDPGNEKLFF.

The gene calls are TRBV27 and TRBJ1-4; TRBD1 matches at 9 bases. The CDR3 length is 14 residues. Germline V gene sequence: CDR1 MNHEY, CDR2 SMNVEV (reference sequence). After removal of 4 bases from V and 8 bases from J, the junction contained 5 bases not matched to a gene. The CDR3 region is CASSSRQGGEKLFF. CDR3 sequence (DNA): TGTGCCAGCAGTTCGAGACAGGGGGGAGAAAAACTGTTTTTT.

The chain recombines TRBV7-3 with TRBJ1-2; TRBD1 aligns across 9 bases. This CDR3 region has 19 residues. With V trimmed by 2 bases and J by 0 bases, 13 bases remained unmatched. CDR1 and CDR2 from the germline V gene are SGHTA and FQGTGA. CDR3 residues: CASSLPSPGTGTTNYGYTF. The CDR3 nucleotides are TGTGCCAGCAGCTTACCCTCCCCCGGGACAGGGACGACTAACTATGGCTACACCTTC.

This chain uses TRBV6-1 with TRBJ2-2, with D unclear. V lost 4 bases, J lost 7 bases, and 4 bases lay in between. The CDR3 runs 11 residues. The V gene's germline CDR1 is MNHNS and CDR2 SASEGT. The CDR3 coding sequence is TGTGCCAGCAGTGTGGACGGGGAGCTGTTTTTT. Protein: CASSVDGELFF.

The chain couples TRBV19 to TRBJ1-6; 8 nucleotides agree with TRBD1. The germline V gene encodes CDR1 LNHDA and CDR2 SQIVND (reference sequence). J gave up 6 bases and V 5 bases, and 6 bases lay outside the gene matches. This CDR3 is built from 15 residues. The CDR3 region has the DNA TGTGCCAGTAGTGTTGGTACAGGGGGTAATTCACCCCTCCACTTT. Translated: CASSVGTGGNSPLHF. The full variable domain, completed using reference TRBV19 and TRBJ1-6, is DGGITQSPKYLFRKEGQNVTLSCEQNLNHDAMYWYRQDPGQGLRLIYYSQIVNDFQKGDIAEGYSVSREKKESFPLTVTSAQKNPTAFYLCASSVGTGGNSPLHFGNGTRLTVT.

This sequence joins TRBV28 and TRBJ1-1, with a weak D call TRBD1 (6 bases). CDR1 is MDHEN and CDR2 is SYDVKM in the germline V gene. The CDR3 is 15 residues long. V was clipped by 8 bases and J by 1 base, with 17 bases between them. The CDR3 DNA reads TGTGCCAGCCGCGTATCCGGGACAAGGAACACTGAAGCTTTCTTT. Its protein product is CASRVSGTRNTEAFF. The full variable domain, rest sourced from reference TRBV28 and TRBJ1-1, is DVKVTQSSRYLVKRTGEKVFLECVQDMDHENMFWYRQDPGLGLRLIYFSYDVKMKEKGDIPEGYSVSREKKERFSLILESASTNQTSMYLCASRVSGTRNTEAFFGQGTRLTVV.